The 22 T cell receptor beta chains below were found in one sample sequenced in a study of blood T cells in healthy people across ages. Sample-barcoded 5' priming and a J-beta primer mix drove a second PCR of roughly 7 to 11 cycles. TCRdb passed the 5' RACE reads through MiXCR, listing each CDR3 protein once. The sample records 800,000 to 1,300,000 distinct CDR3 sequences, 20% to 25% being singletons. These records were also assigned to another study, of T cells of mothers and their children.

Sequencing was carried out using blood. These TCRs come from a girl aged 2-15 years in good health.

This clonotype was detected a few times. The chain is built from TRBV4-3 and TRBJ1-1, with D perhaps matching TRBD1 (6 bases). Germline assignment: CDR1 LGHNA and CDR2 YSLEER. The CDR3 consists of 13 residues. V was cut by 0 bases and J by 11 bases, with 13 bases left in between. CDR3 sequence reads: CASSQEGAPRAFF. The CDR3 DNA follows: TGCGCCAGCAGCCAAGAGGGGGCCCCGCGGGCTTTCTTT.

The chain has TRBV10-3 and TRBJ2-5; D could derive from TRBD1 or TRBD2 (5 bases each). The V end lost 1 base, the J end lost 7 bases, and 16 bases lay between the germline ends. The CDR3 contains 15 residues. Germline-derived CDR1 and CDR2 are ENHRY and SYGVKD. For the CDR3, the DNA is TGTGCCATCAGTGAGTTGGACACCCTCGAGGGGACCCAGTACTTC. It translates to CAISELDTLEGTQYF.

This chain joins TRBV29-1 and TRBJ1-1; TRBD1 might be the D (6 bases). Germline CDR1 reads SQVTM; CDR2 reads ANQGSEA. Trimming removed 5 bases at V and 2 bases at J, with 15 bases between. The CDR3 sequence is 14 residues long. The CDR3 region has the DNA TGCAGCGTTTCTCCAGGGGCCTACAACACTGAAGCTTTCTTT. Translating gives CSVSPGAYNTEAFF.

This clonotype has just a few counts. No conserved phenylalanine or tryptophan is present at the end of the CDR3, so a read error is the likely explanation. The rearrangement uses TRBV5-1 and TRBJ1-1; D uncertain. The V and J ends lost 5 bases and 1 base respectively, with 15 bases between them. Germline V gene sequence: CDR1 SGHRS, CDR2 YFSETQ. There are 15 residues in the CDR3. The CDR3 nucleotides read TGCGCCAGCAGTCCCCACGCGGGGTCGAACACTGAAGCTTTCCTT. It encodes CASSPHAGSNTEAFL.

This clonotype has at least ten counts. The chain links TRBV3-1 to TRBJ1-4; the match to TRBD1 covers 7 bases. The CDR3 runs 17 residues. With 0 bases clipped from V and 3 bases from J, the junction kept 7 bases outside the gene matches. Germline loops: CDR1 LGHDT, CDR2 YNNKEL (reference sequence). The CDR3 spells CASSQEFRGGPNEKLFF. The CDR3 DNA follows: TGTGCCAGCAGCCAAGAATTCAGGGGGGGACCTAATGAAAAACTGTTTTTT.

About this clonotype itself: An end of the junction differs from the germline gene, which may be a read error. The CDR3 nucleotides are TGTGCCAGCAGCCAAGTGGAGGCAGGGGGAAATGAGCAGCTCTTC. Translating gives CASSQVEAGGNEQLF. J is TRBJ2-5 and V is TRBV4-2; TRBD1 matches at 7 bases. CDR1 and CDR2 (germline): LGHNA, YNFKEQ. The CDR3 sequence is 15 residues long.

This clonotype was observed a handful of times. This chain's CDR3 is CASAGTGDSPLHF. The CDR3 nucleotides are TGTGCCAGCGCCGGGACAGGGGATTCACCCCTCCACTTT. V and J are TRBV2 and TRBJ1-6; 10 nucleotides agree with TRBD1. This CDR3 has 13 amino acids. The V gene's germline CDR1 is SNHLY and CDR2 FYNNEI. Trimming cost V 8 bases and J 8 bases; bases outside gene matches: 3.

The sample holds a few counts of this clonotype. This rearrangement joins TRBV6-1 to TRBJ2-1; D remains ambiguous. The germline V and J ends were trimmed by 3 bases and 6 bases, with 15 bases remaining between them. The germline gives CDR1 MNHNS, CDR2 SASEGT. The CDR3 length is 15 residues. CDR3 loop: CASSEDGVGTNEQFF. The CDR3 DNA sequence: TGTGCCAGCAGTGAGGACGGAGTAGGAACCAATGAGCAGTTCTTC.

The chain carries TRBV19 and TRBJ1-1, with 7 bases fitting TRBD1. The ends lost 1 base at V and 2 bases at J; junction bases unmatched: 4. CDR1 LNHDA and CDR2 SQIVND come from the germline V gene (reference sequence). CDR3 length: 15 residues. The CDR3 loop is CASSIARQGNTEAFF. CDR3 DNA: TGTGCCAGTAGTATAGCTCGACAGGGCAACACTGAAGCTTTCTTT.

The genes are TRBV20-1 and TRBJ2-5; no clear D gene. CDR3 length: 12 amino acids. Germline V gene sequence: CDR1 DFQATT, CDR2 SNEGSKA (reference sequence). The V end was cut by 5 bases, the J end by 5 bases, with 12 bases between. The DNA of the CDR3 is TGCAGTGCTGCGCGGAGTACGGAGACCCAGTACTTC. It yields the protein CSAARSTETQYF.

This clonotype occurred a few times. The chain couples TRBV29-1 to TRBJ2-4; weak D call: TRBD1 (5 bases). Germline CDR1 is SQVTM and CDR2 is ANQGSEA. The V and J ends lost 4 bases and 0 bases respectively, with 13 bases between them. The CDR3 length is 15 residues. The CDR3, as DNA: TGCAGCGTTGCTGGAGACAGCTTAGCCAAAAACATTCAGTACTTC. This translates into CSVAGDSLAKNIQYF. The whole variable domain, remainder taken from reference TRBV29-1 and TRBJ2-4, is SAVISQKPSRDICQRGTSLTIQCQVDSQVTMMFWYRQQPGQSLTLIATANQGSEATYESGFVIDKFPISRPNLTFSTLTVSNMSPEDSSIYLCSVAGDSLAKNIQYFGAGTRLSVL.

CDR3 sequence (DNA): TGTGCCAGCAGCTTATCGGGGAGTAGCGAGCAGTACTTC. It translates to CASSLSGSSEQYF. The chain couples TRBV7-2 to TRBJ2-5; D might be TRBD2 (5 bases). The DNA end lines up better with TRBJ2-7; the J call may be wrong. In germline, CDR1 is SGHTA, CDR2 FQGNSA. CDR3 length: 13 residues.

This clonotype was detected once. The rearrangement links TRBV6-1 to TRBJ2-7; D unclear. Germline values: CDR1 MNHNS, CDR2 SASEGT. The V end lost 3 bases, the J end lost 4 bases, and 10 bases lay between the germline ends. CDR3 length: 13 residues. CDR3 loop: CASSEFTHYEQYF. The CDR3 coding sequence is TGTGCCAGCAGTGAGTTCACTCATTACGAGCAGTACTTC.

This chain joins TRBV6-6 and TRBJ2-5, with D hard to call. The CDR3 has 11 amino acids. Germline V gene sequence: CDR1 MNHNY, CDR2 SVGAGI (reference sequence). V lost 7 bases to trimming and J lost 4 bases, with 7 bases between them. The CDR3: CASTRAETQYF. DNA for the CDR3: TGTGCCAGCACTAGGGCAGAGACCCAGTACTTC.

The gene calls are TRBV4-2 and TRBJ1-1, with 9 nucleotides matching TRBD1. V was pared by 7 bases and J by 7 bases, with 10 bases of the junction left unmatched. Looked up from germline, CDR1 is LGHNA and CDR2 is YNFKEQ. CDR3 size: 14 residues. CDR3 region: CASTLGQGKYEAFF. In DNA, the CDR3 is TGTGCCAGCACCCTGGGACAGGGTAAGTATGAAGCTTTCTTT.

This sequence joins TRBV20-1 and TRBJ1-4, with D uncertain. Germline V gene lookup returns CDR1 DFQATT and CDR2 SNEGSKA (reference sequence). The CDR3 contains 14 residues. V shed 3 bases and J shed 8 bases, with 16 bases lying between them. DNA of the CDR3: TGCAGTGCTAGCCCTGAGGGAGCGGGAGAAAAACTGTTTTTT. Encoded protein: CSASPEGAGEKLFF.

V gene TRBV12-3 or TRBV12-4 combines with J gene TRBJ1-1, with D perhaps TRBD1 (6 bases). The germline V and J ends were trimmed by 7 bases and 0 bases, with 12 bases remaining between them. The CDR3 consists of 14 residues. The CDR3 is CASKDRKMNTEAFF. In DNA form, the CDR3 reads TGTGCCAGCAAGGACAGAAAAATGAACACTGAAGCTTTCTTT.

With respect to this clonotype: A read error may produce the germline difference seen at one junction end. The rearrangement uses TRBV12-3 or TRBV12-4 and TRBJ2-3; TRBD1 matches 7 bases. The CDR3 has 14 residues. The CDR3 DNA follows: TGTGCCAGCATCGGGACAGCGAGCACAGATGCGCAGTATTTT. This gives the protein CASIGTASTDAQYF.

This clonotype was observed a handful of times. The chain uses TRBV4-1 and TRBJ2-5, with unresolved D. The V gene's germline CDR1 is MGHRA and CDR2 YSYEKL. The CDR3 is 15 residues long. Trimming removed 0 bases at V and 5 bases at J, with 13 bases between. This chain's CDR3 is CASSQEGLLRETQYF. CDR3 sequence (DNA): TGCGCCAGCAGCCAAGAAGGGCTACTAAGGGAGACCCAGTACTTC.

This chain links TRBV25-1 with TRBJ2-2; D is perhaps TRBD1 or TRBD2 (5 bases each). This CDR3 comprises 16 residues. The germline V gene has CDR1 MGHDK and CDR2 SYGVNS. V lost 6 bases and J lost 11, with 25 bases in between. The CDR3 region has the DNA TGTGCCAGCAGCCCCACCACCGGGACCACCTGGGGAGAGCTGTTTTTT. As protein: CASSPTTGTTWGELFF.

This chain joins TRBV29-1 and TRBJ2-5; no reliable D call. The J call is in doubt because the DNA end fits TRBJ2-1 better. From germline, CDR1 is SQVTM and CDR2 ANQGSEA. This CDR3 is 12 amino acids long. The CDR3 loop reads CSVLTGSNEQFF. The CDR3 nucleotides read TGCAGCGTCCTGACGGGTTCCAATGAGCAGTTCTTC.

CDR3: CSARRLGGNTEAFF. The DNA for the CDR3 is TGCAGTGCTAGAAGATTGGGGGGGAACACTGAAGCTTTCTTT. The chain couples TRBV20-1 to TRBJ1-1, with D perhaps matching TRBD1 (5 bases). The germline V and J ends were trimmed by 2 bases and 1 base, with 11 bases remaining between them. Germline CDR1 is DFQATT and CDR2 is SNEGSKA (reference sequence). This CDR3 has 14 residues.